These T cell receptor beta chains were read from a single sample in a study of OX40 agonist ivuxolimab in advanced cancers. The protocol was immunoSEQ multiplex PCR, while the TCRdb copy is restricted to in-frame clones and leaves out a portion. Found here are about 61,000 clones, 86% of them singletons; the top ten hold approximately 1.2%. Material: CD4+ or CD8+ T cells sorted from blood, obtained in a trial of the OX40 agonist ivuxolimab. Receptors originate from an adult with an advanced solid tumor such as melanoma, head and neck, liver or kidney cancer. Each CDR3 is given with its conserved first and last residue. Fields, in order: J gene, D gene, CDR3 length, clone size, V gene, CDR3 DNA, CDR3 protein. A D gene is named only where the DNA matches it firmly. Some rows have no size entry. The others give once, few or many, or a class for an expanded clone.

>TRBJ2-2|TRBD1|15|-|TRBV11-2
TGTGCCAGCAGCTTGACAGGGGTTGGCACCGGGGAGCTGTTTTTT
CASSLTGVGTGELFF
>TRBJ1-2|-|17|-|TRBV15
TGTGCCACCAGCAGACATACAACCGGGGCCTACAGTAGAGGCTACACCTTC
CATSRHTTGAYSRGYTF
>TRBJ2-3|-|15|-|TRBV14
TGTGCCAGCAGCCAAGGTACAGTTAGCACAGATACGCAGTATTTT
CASSQGTVSTDTQYF
>TRBJ1-5|-|16|once|TRBV4-1
TGCGCCAGCAGCCAAGGGGGACATATTAGCAATCAGCCCCAGCATTTT
CASSQGGHISNQPQHF
>TRBJ1-2|-|15|-|TRBV6-1
TGTGCCAGCAGTGAGGACACCATCCCTCACTATGGCTACACCTTC
CASSEDTIPHYGYTF
>TRBJ2-1|TRBD2|15|-|TRBV7-2
TGTGCCAGCAGCCGTAGCGGGGGGCCCTACAATGAGCAGTTCTTC
CASSRSGGPYNEQFF
>TRBJ1-1|TRBD1|14|once|TRBV6-5
TGTGCCACCCAACCGGGACAGGGAGCATCTGAAGCTTTCTTT
CATQPGQGASEAFF
>TRBJ2-7|-|14|-|TRBV5-1
TGCGCCAGCAGCTTTCTGGGAACGGTAGACGAGCAGTACTTC
CASSFLGTVDEQYF
>TRBJ2-1|-|14|-|TRBV18
TGTGCCAGCTCACAACTACAGGGTATCTATGAGCAGTTCTTC
CASSQLQGIYEQFF
>TRBJ2-5|-|13|once|TRBV28
TGTGCCAGCAGTTTTTCATACCAAGAGACCCAGTACTTC
CASSFSYQETQYF
>TRBJ2-7|-|15|-|TRBV5-1
TGCGCCAGCAGCTTGGGTCCAGGTTCGTCCTACGAGCAGTACTTC
CASSLGPGSSYEQYF
>TRBJ1-2|-|12|-|TRBV7-9
TGTGCCAGCAGCCCCACGGGCTATGGCTACACCTTC
CASSPTGYGYTF
>TRBJ2-7|-|11|-|TRBV6-5
TGTGCCAGCAGTGGGGCTTACGAGCAGTACTTC
CASSGAYEQYF
>TRBJ2-7|-|13|-|TRBV2
TGTGCCAGCAATGGGCAGGGGTCCAACGAGCAGTACTTC
CASNGQGSNEQYF
>TRBJ1-2|-|11|-|TRBV20-1
TGCAGGGCCAAGGGACCTCATGGCTACACCTTC
CRAKGPHGYTF
>TRBJ2-3|-|14|-|TRBV5-5
TGTGCCAGCAGCTTGAGCGGCACCACAGATACGCAGTATTTT
CASSLSGTTDTQYF
>TRBJ2-3|TRBD1|20|-|TRBV5-1
TGCGCCAGCAGCTCGATGATACCGGGACAGAGCCGCCCTAGCACAGATACGCAGTATTTT
CASSSMIPGQSRPSTDTQYF
>TRBJ2-3|-|16|-|TRBV5-1
TGCGCCAGCAGCCCTGTGCAGGGGGGGGCAACAGATACGCAGTATTTT
CASSPVQGGATDTQYF
>TRBJ1-1|-|16|few|TRBV7-2
TGTGCCAGCAGCCCATACCTTGGACGGTTGAACACTGAAGCTTTCTTT
CASSPYLGRLNTEAFF
>TRBJ1-6|TRBD1|15|-|TRBV30
TGTGCCTGGAGTGTAGGAGGGGGCTTTAATTCACCCCTCCACTTT
CAWSVGGGFNSPLHF
>TRBJ1-6|-|16|-|TRBV27
TGTGCCAGCAGTTTAAGGGGGGCATCCTATAATTCACCCCTCCACTTT
CASSLRGASYNSPLHF
>TRBJ1-2|TRBD1|16|-|TRBV14
TGTGCCAGCAGCCAAGGACCGGGACAGGGGAACTATGGCTACACCTTC
CASSQGPGQGNYGYTF
>TRBJ1-4|-|15|-|TRBV5-1
TGCGCCAGCAGCTCCGCAGGGGCAACTAATGAAAAACTGTTTTTT
CASSSAGATNEKLFF
>TRBJ1-5|-|15|-|TRBV7-2
TGTGCCAGCAGCCCTATCGGGGGGCGGTATCAGCCCCAGCATTTT
CASSPIGGRYQPQHF
>TRBJ1-1|-|13|-|TRBV19
TGTGCCAGTAGCCTGGCGGGGGGAACTGAAGCTTTCTTT
CASSLAGGTEAFF